A single TCR beta chain is shown here with its context. V lost 5 bases and J lost 3, with 10 bases in between. CDR1 is MNHEY, CDR2 SVGAGI, per germline. The CDR3 sequence is 13 residues long. The data derive from a study of shared clonotypes between healthy human individuals. Profiled with immunoSEQ multiplex PCR; TCRdb holds only in-frame clones, not every one. Of 1,400,000 or so clones listed, 98% are singletons. The chain has TRBV6-5 and TRBJ2-5; possibly TRBD2 for D (5 bases). The sequence was obtained from a man younger than 45 in good health. Sample: naive CD4+ T cells sorted from blood. Subset here: CD45RA+ positively selected. The CDR3 DNA reads as TGTGCCAGCAGTCCGGGGTTTAAAGAGACCCAGTACTTC. This encodes CASSPGFKETQYF.